Listed here are 9 T cell receptor beta chains from one sample, sequenced in a study of blood T cell repertoires in COVID-19. The repertoire was sequenced with immunoSEQ multiplex PCR; TCRdb's copy has only in-frame clones and lacks some. The data contain some 400,000 clones, around 86% of them singletons. Material for sequencing was peripheral blood. The receptors come from a human donor in a cohort sampled during active COVID-19.

The genes are TRBV4-2 and TRBJ2-5, with 13 bases fitting TRBD2. The CDR3 is made up of 18 amino acids. CDR1 is LGHNA, CDR2 YNFKEQ, per germline. Unmatched junction bases numbered 11, after V lost 0 bases and J lost 7 bases. The CDR3 loop reads CASSQDPLTSGRAGTQYF. The CDR3 DNA follows: TGTGCCAGCAGCCAAGATCCTCTAACTAGCGGGAGGGCCGGGACCCAGTACTTC.

In DNA form, the CDR3 reads TGTGCCAGCAGGGGACTAGCGAAAAACATTCAGTACTTC. Protein product: CASRGLAKNIQYF. The genes are TRBV6-5 and TRBJ2-4, with 10 positions matching TRBD2. Germline lookup yields CDR1 MNHEY and CDR2 SVGAGI. CDR3 length: 13 residues. With V trimmed by 6 bases and J by 4 bases, 0 bases remained unmatched.

The chain employs TRBV7-9 and TRBJ1-5; D is possibly TRBD1 (5 bases). V lost 5 bases to trimming and J lost 2 bases, with 22 bases between them. The germline V gene encodes CDR1 SEHNR and CDR2 FQNEAQ (reference sequence). This CDR3 contains 18 residues. The CDR3 DNA follows: TGTGCCAGCAGCCCGGGGGTTGCGGGTTCGGGTGGCAATCAGCCCCAGCATTTT. This translates into CASSPGVAGSGGNQPQHF. The variable domain in full, completed from reference TRBV7-9 and TRBJ1-5, reads DTGVSQNPRHKITKRGQNVTFRCDPISEHNRLYWYRQTLGQGPEFLTYFQNEAQLEKSRLLSDRFSAERPKGSFSTLEIQRTEQGDSAMYLCASSPGVAGSGGNQPQHFGDGTRLSIL.

V and J are TRBV5-4 and TRBJ2-7; tentatively, D is TRBD2 (6 bases). The germline V gene encodes CDR1 SGHNT and CDR2 YYREEE (reference sequence). CDR3 length: 12 residues. With 4 bases removed from V and 6 bases from J, the gap between germline ends came to 11 bases. CDR3 in amino acids: CASSPVGGEQYF. In nucleotides, the CDR3 is TGTGCCAGCAGCCCCGTGGGGGGCGAGCAGTACTTC.

This clone was seen only once. The chain uses TRBV23-1 and TRBJ1-1, with D perhaps TRBD1 (6 bases). TRBV23-1 is labeled an ORF, and its function is uncertain. The CDR3 covers 15 residues. The V end was cut by 8 bases, the J end by 2 bases, with 18 bases between. Written as DNA, the CDR3 is TGCGCCAGCCCACCCCCGGGGGGGCTAAACACTGAAGCTTTCTTT. It codes for CASPPPGGLNTEAFF.

V gene TRBV15 combines with J gene TRBJ2-1; 10 bases are shared with TRBD2. The J segment lost 0 bases and the V segment lost 5 bases, leaving 4 bases of the junction unmatched. This CDR3 has 16 residues. Germline loops: CDR1 LNHNV, CDR2 YYDKDF (reference sequence). The chain's CDR3 is CATSARLAGSYNEQFF. The CDR3 DNA reads as TGTGCCACCAGCGCGAGACTAGCGGGCTCCTACAATGAGCAGTTCTTC.

The rearrangement links TRBV6-5 to TRBJ2-5; possible D gene TRBD2, 6 bases. V dropped 4 bases and J dropped 7 bases, with 19 bases sitting between them. The length of the CDR3 is 15 residues. The germline V gene has CDR1 MNHEY and CDR2 SVGAGI. The CDR3 is CASSSAGGASGTQYF. The CDR3 bases are TGTGCCAGCAGTTCCGCCGGCGGGGCCTCTGGGACCCAGTACTTC.

The chain employs TRBV19 and TRBJ1-5; D call uncertain. V lost 2 bases and J lost 2, with 10 bases in between. CDR3 length equals 15 residues. Per germline, CDR1 LNHDA and CDR2 SQIVND (reference sequence). The CDR3 DNA sequence: TGTGCCAGTAGTATATTCCGCGCGGGCAATCAGCCCCAGCATTTT. It codes for CASSIFRAGNQPQHF.

Only one count was recorded for this clone. DNA for the CDR3: TGTGCCAGCTCACCGGAATCAGGGAACACTGAAGCTTTCTTT. It translates to CASSPESGNTEAFF. J is TRBJ1-1 and V is TRBV18; no definite D call. The CDR3 is made up of 14 amino acids. From germline, CDR1 is KGHSH and CDR2 LQKENI. The V end lost 3 bases, the J end lost 1 base, and 9 bases lay between the germline ends. Drawing the rest from reference TRBV18 and TRBJ1-1, the complete variable domain is NAGVMQNPRHLVRRRGQEARLRCSPMKGHSHVYWYRQLPEEGLKFMVYLQKENIIDESGMPKERFSAEFPKEGPSILRIQQVVRGDSAAYFCASSPESGNTEAFFGQGTRLTVV.